This T cell receptor (beta chain) is from a study of blood T cell repertoires in COVID-19. Patients from Seattle were sampled longitudinally, starting during active infection. Original processing methods: The assay estimated nucleated cells by amplifying reference gene primers. TCRdb's table, derived via immunoSEQ multiplex PCR, lists solely in-frame clones and lacks some. The V and J calls and the clone size are those of that table, but D and trimming were determined from the DNA. The sample includes more than 250,000 clones, roughly 88% of them seen just once. Germline values: CDR1 SGHTA, CDR2 FQGNSA. CDR3 size: 15 residues. V was clipped by 2 bases and J by 3 bases, with 13 bases between them.

Specimen: peripheral blood. This TCR came from a woman aged 25 to 45 with COVID-19, enrolled during active disease. This chain links TRBV7-2 with TRBJ1-2; TRBD1 is a possible D gene (5 bases). The CDR3 nucleotides read TGTGCCAGCAGCTTATCAGGGCACGTAGACTATGGCTACACCTTC. Protein sequence: CASSLSGHVDYGYTF.